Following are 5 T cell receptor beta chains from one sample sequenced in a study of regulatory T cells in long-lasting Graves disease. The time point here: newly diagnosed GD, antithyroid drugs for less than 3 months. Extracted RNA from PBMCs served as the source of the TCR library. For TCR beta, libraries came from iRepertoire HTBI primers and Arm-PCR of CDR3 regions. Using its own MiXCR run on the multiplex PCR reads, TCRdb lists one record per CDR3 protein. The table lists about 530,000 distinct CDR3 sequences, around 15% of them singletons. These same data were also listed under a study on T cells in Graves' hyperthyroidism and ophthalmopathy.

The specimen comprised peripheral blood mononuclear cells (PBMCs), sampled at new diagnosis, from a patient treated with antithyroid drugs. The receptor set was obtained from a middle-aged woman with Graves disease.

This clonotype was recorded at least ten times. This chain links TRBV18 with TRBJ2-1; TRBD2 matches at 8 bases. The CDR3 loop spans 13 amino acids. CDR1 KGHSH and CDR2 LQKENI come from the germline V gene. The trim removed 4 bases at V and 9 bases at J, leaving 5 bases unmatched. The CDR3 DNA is TGTGCCAGCTCACTTAGCGCGGGGGGTGAGCAGTTCTTC. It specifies CASSLSAGGEQFF.

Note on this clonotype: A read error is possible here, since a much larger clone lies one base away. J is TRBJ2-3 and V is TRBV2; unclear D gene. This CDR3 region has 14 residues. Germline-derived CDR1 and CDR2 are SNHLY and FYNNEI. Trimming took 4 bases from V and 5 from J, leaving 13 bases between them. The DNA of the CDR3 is TGTGCCAGCAGTGTACTATGGGCGGAAGATACGCAGTATTTT. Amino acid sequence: CASSVLWAEDTQYF.

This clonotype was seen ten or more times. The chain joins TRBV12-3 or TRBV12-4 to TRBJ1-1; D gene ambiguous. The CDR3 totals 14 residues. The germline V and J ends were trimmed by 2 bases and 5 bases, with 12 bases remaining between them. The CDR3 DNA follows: TGTGCCAGCAGTTTAACCTCGATCCGGACTGAAGCTTTCTTT. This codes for CASSLTSIRTEAFF.

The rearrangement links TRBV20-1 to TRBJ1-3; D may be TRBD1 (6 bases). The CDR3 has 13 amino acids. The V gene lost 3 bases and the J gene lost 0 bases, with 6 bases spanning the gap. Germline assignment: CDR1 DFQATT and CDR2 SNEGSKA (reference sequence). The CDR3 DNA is TGCAGTGCTAGGGGACACTCTGGAAACACCATATATTTT. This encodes CSARGHSGNTIYF.

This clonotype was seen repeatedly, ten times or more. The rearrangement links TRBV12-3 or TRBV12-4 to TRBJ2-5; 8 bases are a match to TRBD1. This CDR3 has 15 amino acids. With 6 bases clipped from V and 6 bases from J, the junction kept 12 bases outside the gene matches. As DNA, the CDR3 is TGTGCCAGCAGCTTGGACAGGGAAGGTTTTAAGACCCAGTACTTC. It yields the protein CASSLDREGFKTQYF.